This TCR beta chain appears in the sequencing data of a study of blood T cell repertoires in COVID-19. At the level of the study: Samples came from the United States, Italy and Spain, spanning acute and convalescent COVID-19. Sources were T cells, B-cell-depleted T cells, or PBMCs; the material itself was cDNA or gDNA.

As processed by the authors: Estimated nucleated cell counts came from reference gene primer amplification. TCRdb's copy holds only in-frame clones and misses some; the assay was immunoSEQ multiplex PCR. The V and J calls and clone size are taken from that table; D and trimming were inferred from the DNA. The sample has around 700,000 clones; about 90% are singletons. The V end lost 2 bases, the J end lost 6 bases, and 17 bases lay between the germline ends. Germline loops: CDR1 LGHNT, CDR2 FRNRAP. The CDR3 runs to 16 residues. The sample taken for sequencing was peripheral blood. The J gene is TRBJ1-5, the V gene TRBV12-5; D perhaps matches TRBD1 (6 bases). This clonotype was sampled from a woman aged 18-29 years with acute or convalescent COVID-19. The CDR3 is CASGLSPSGAGQPQHF. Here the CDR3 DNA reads TGTGCTAGTGGTTTGTCCCCATCAGGGGCGGGTCAGCCCCAGCATTTT.